Listed here are 18 T cell receptor beta chains from one sample, sequenced in a study of blood T cell repertoires in COVID-19. Clones were read by immunoSEQ multiplex PCR, and TCRdb kept only the in-frame ones, dropping some. This sample yields 65,000 to 95,000 clones, of which roughly 89% are seen a single time; approximately 10% belongs to the top ten. Sequencing used peripheral blood. The receptors here all came from a man of 80 years or more with acute or convalescent COVID-19.

The CDR3 here is CASSLEGRATYEQYF. CDR3 sequence (DNA): TGTGCCAGCAGCTTAGAGGGCAGGGCTACCTACGAGCAGTACTTC. The rearrangement links TRBV11-2 to TRBJ2-7; perhaps TRBD1 as D (5 bases). CDR1 and CDR2 from the germline V gene are SGHAT and FQNNGV. The CDR3 runs 15 residues. V lost 0 bases and J lost 2, with 11 bases in between.

The chain carries TRBV6-6 and TRBJ2-7; D is perhaps TRBD1 (6 bases). The V end lost 6 bases, the J end lost 5 bases, and 11 bases lay between the germline ends. There are 12 residues in the CDR3. Germline-derived CDR1 and CDR2 are MNHNY and SVGAGI (reference sequence). The CDR3 is CASRGAGNEQYF. The CDR3 nucleotides are TGTGCCAGCAGGGGGGCAGGCAACGAGCAGTACTTC.

V and J are TRBV6-2 or TRBV6-3 and TRBJ2-5; possible D gene TRBD1, 5 bases. V was pared by 2 bases and J by 1 base, with 5 bases between. From germline, CDR1 is MNHEY and CDR2 SVGEGT. The CDR3 is 13 residues long. The CDR3 region has the DNA TGTGCCAGCAGTTACGGGGCCCAAGAGACCCAGTACTTC. Protein sequence: CASSYGAQETQYF.

This clone was observed a few times. The V call is TRBV19, the J call TRBJ1-5; D is perhaps TRBD1 (5 bases). The CDR3 length is 13 residues. CDR1 and CDR2 from the germline V gene are LNHDA and SQIVND (reference sequence). V dropped 3 bases and J dropped 4 bases, with 7 bases sitting between them. CDR3 nucleotide sequence: TGTGCCAGTAGTATGTCAGGGAATCAGCCCCAGCATTTT. Its protein is CASSMSGNQPQHF. Based on the CDR3 plus reference TRBV19 and TRBJ1-5, the full variable domain is DGGITQSPKYLFRKEGQNVTLSCEQNLNHDAMYWYRQDPGQGLRLIYYSQIVNDFQKGDIAEGYSVSREKKESFPLTVTSAQKNPTAFYLCASSMSGNQPQHFGDGTRLSIL.

This clone was detected once. The V call is TRBV3-1 (or the pseudogene TRBV3-2), the J call TRBJ1-5; tentatively, D is TRBD1 (5 bases). CDR1 and CDR2 from the germline V gene are LGHDT and YNNKEL (reference sequence). This CDR3 has 16 amino acids. V lost 4 bases and J lost 2, with 15 bases in between. The CDR3 spells CASSPRPGRGNQPQHF. CDR3 DNA: TGTGCCAGCAGCCCTCGACCGGGCAGGGGCAATCAGCCCCAGCATTTT.

The chain joins TRBV4-1 to TRBJ2-7; 8 bases fit TRBD1. The CDR3 is 16 amino acids. With V trimmed by 0 bases and J by 2 bases, 6 bases remained unmatched. The germline CDR1 and CDR2 sequences are MGHRA and YSYEKL. The CDR3 DNA follows: TGCGCCAGCAGCCAAGATCCGACAGGGGTCGCCTACGAGCAGTACTTC. The encoded protein is CASSQDPTGVAYEQYF.

The chain has TRBV19 and TRBJ1-5, with D maybe TRBD1 (6 bases). Trimming shortened V by 4 bases and J by 11 bases, and 18 bases separated the two germline ends. This CDR3 region has 14 residues. CDR1 and CDR2 (germline): LNHDA, SQIVND (reference sequence). DNA for the CDR3: TGTGCCAGTAGTAAGGACAGTGGGTATTCGGCCCAGCATTTT. Encoded protein: CASSKDSGYSAQHF. The variable domain in full, completed from reference TRBV19 and TRBJ1-5, reads DGGITQSPKYLFRKEGQNVTLSCEQNLNHDAMYWYRQDPGQGLRLIYYSQIVNDFQKGDIAEGYSVSREKKESFPLTVTSAQKNPTAFYLCASSKDSGYSAQHFGDGTRLSIL.

This clone came up a few times. The chain employs TRBV7-9 and TRBJ2-7, with no clear D. Trimming took 6 bases from V and 2 from J, leaving 8 bases between them. This CDR3 has 12 amino acids. Germline V lookup: CDR1 SEHNR, CDR2 FQNEAQ (reference sequence). CDR3 in amino acids: CASSSHPYEQYF. CDR3 nucleotides: TGTGCCAGCAGTTCACACCCCTACGAGCAGTACTTC.

The chain is built from TRBV7-8 and TRBJ2-6; no definite D call. Germline values: CDR1 SGHVS, CDR2 FQNEAQ. Trimming took 2 bases from V and 15 from J, leaving 14 bases between them. The CDR3 contains 13 residues. CDR3 sequence reads: CASSLKENVNLTF. The CDR3 DNA reads as TGTGCCAGCAGCTTAAAGGAGAACGTTAACCTGACTTTC.

The rearrangement links TRBV3-1 (or the pseudogene TRBV3-2) to TRBJ1-2; no clear D gene. Germline V gene sequence: CDR1 LGHDT, CDR2 YNNKEL (reference sequence). V was cut by 4 bases and J by 2 bases, with 11 bases left in between. The CDR3 has 14 amino acids. This CDR3 is CASSPPGGNYGYTF. DNA for the CDR3: TGTGCCAGCAGCCCCCCAGGAGGGAACTATGGCTACACCTTC.

The gene calls are TRBV9 and TRBJ2-1, with TRBD2 matching 12 bases. Trimming cost V 0 bases and J 10 bases; bases outside gene matches: 5. CDR1 and CDR2 from the germline V gene are SGDLS and YYNGEE. This CDR3 is built from 15 residues. The CDR3 reads CASSVGLAGDGEQFF. CDR3 DNA: TGTGCCAGCAGCGTAGGACTAGCGGGAGATGGGGAGCAGTTCTTC.

The chain has TRBV13 and TRBJ1-1, with a weak D call TRBD1 (5 bases). From germline, CDR1 is PRHDT and CDR2 FYEKMQ (reference sequence). CDR3 length: 14 residues. Trimming pared 5 bases from V and 2 bases from J, leaving 12 bases between. CDR3 residues: CASSGTGPNTEAFF. The CDR3 DNA follows: TGTGCCAGCAGCGGAACAGGCCCCAACACTGAAGCTTTCTTT.

This chain joins TRBV10-3 and TRBJ1-5; D is unclear. Trimming shortened V by 0 bases and J by 4 bases, and 10 bases separated the two germline ends. Germline assignment: CDR1 ENHRY and CDR2 SYGVKD. The CDR3 contains 15 residues. In DNA, the CDR3 is TGTGCCATCAGTGAGTCAAGTTTGACAAATCAGCCCCAGCATTTT. This sequence encodes CAISESSLTNQPQHF.

This clone was seen a few times. This chain joins TRBV6-1 and TRBJ1-1; 12 bases are a match to TRBD1. The V gene's germline CDR1 is MNHNS and CDR2 SASEGT. The CDR3 has 17 residues. V dropped 0 bases and J dropped 5; count of bases not matched to a gene: 7. The CDR3: CASSEALGDRGHTEAFF. The CDR3 region has the DNA TGTGCCAGCAGTGAAGCCCTAGGGGACAGGGGGCATACTGAAGCTTTCTTT.

This clone has just one count. V usage is TRBV7-9 and J usage is TRBJ1-1; D not certain. Trimming left V 6 bases short and J 6 bases short, with 11 bases between. Germline V gene data show CDR1 as SEHNR and CDR2 as FQNEAQ (reference sequence). The CDR3 extends over 12 amino acids. The CDR3 region has the DNA TGTGCCAGCAGTACCACGGTCCCTGAAGCTTTCTTT. It translates to CASSTTVPEAFF.

The gene calls are TRBV5-1 and TRBJ2-1; TRBD2 matches at 13 bases. V lost 4 bases to trimming and J lost 7 bases; unmatched junction nucleotides: 5. Germline CDR1 is SGHRS and CDR2 is YFSETQ. This CDR3 comprises 15 residues. In nucleotides, the CDR3 is TGCGCCAGCAGCCTCGGACTAGCGGGAGTTAATGAGCAGTTCTTC. Its translation is CASSLGLAGVNEQFF.

This clone occurred once. This sequence joins TRBV3-1 (or the pseudogene TRBV3-2) and TRBJ1-6; D gene ambiguous. Germline V gives CDR1 LGHDT, CDR2 YNNKEL (reference sequence). The CDR3 runs 16 residues. V was clipped by 0 bases and J by 6 bases, with 12 bases between them. In DNA, the CDR3 is TGTGCCAGCAGCCAAGATAGCCAAAGCTCTAATTCACCCCTCCACTTT. Its translation: CASSQDSQSSNSPLHF.

This clone came up a few times. The J gene is TRBJ2-2, the V gene TRBV2, with 8 bases that match TRBD1. Germline assignment: CDR1 SNHLY and CDR2 FYNNEI. J lost 3 bases, V lost 4 bases, and 4 bases had no gene match. CDR3 length: 15 residues. DNA of the CDR3: TGTGCCAGCAGTGTGGACAGGGCGCACACCGGGGAGCTGTTTTTT. Translating it yields CASSVDRAHTGELFF.